The 2 T cell receptor beta chains below come from one sample, sequenced in a study of cytomegalovirus exposure and HLA in healthy donors (dated by TCRdb to 2016 to 2017). Receptor amplification or capture employed the immunoSEQ multiplex PCR assay. For the multiplex PCR, a mixture combining 60 forward primers for TCR Vbeta segments and 13 reverse primers for TCR Jbeta segments was used. TCRdb mirrors the immuneACCESS table, restricted to in-frame sequences. Some clones are absent from its copies; in checked studies, under half trace to an unresolved V gene, and the reason for the others is unknown. The sample profile shows under 140,000 clones; about three quarters of them were found once. In total, the top ten clones hold 2.5% to 3% of the sample. Sequenced material: PBMCs. The source is a woman in her sixties or seventies in good health and CMV-seropositive.

The V call is TRBV28, the J call TRBJ2-7; 14 positions match TRBD2. Germline V gene sequence: CDR1 MDHEN, CDR2 SYDVKM. The CDR3 length is 16 residues. J lost 6 bases, V lost 5 bases, and 9 bases had no gene match. The CDR3 loop is CASSVPGLAGVSEQYF. The CDR3 bases are TGTGCCAGCAGTGTCCCGGGACTAGCGGGAGTTAGCGAGCAGTACTTC.

The sample holds many counts of this clone. V usage is TRBV5-4 and J usage is TRBJ2-5; 7 positions match TRBD2. J lost 4 bases, V lost 0 bases, and 9 bases had no gene match. Germline V lookup: CDR1 SGHNT, CDR2 YYREEE (reference sequence). The CDR3 runs 16 residues. The CDR3 nucleotides read TGTGCCAGCAGCTTGGATCAGAGGACTAGGGGAGAGACCCAGTACTTC. As protein: CASSLDQRTRGETQYF.